This T cell receptor (beta chain) was observed in a study of Graves' ophthalmopathy and Graves' hyperthyroidism. This clonotype was seen only a few times. V lost 4 bases to trimming and J lost 6 bases; unmatched junction nucleotides: 7. The CDR3 is made up of 14 amino acids. Germline values: CDR1 MRHNA, CDR2 SNTAGT. RNA served as the template for amplifying TCR beta CDR3 regions. HTBI primers were used in a first-round RT-PCR, which preceded a second-round multiplex PCR. TCRdb called the multiplex PCR reads again in MiXCR, with one record for every CDR3 protein. This table holds roughly 610,000 distinct CDR3 sequences, around a fifth found once.

The origin of this receptor is a woman aged 18-29 years with stable Graves' hyperthyroidism. Some clones in this sample may be carry-over from other donors' samples. Sequenced sample: peripheral blood. This chain connects TRBV6-4 to TRBJ2-3; TRBD2 agrees at 7 bases. The CDR3 coding sequence is TGTGCCAGCAGTGTCGGCGGGAGAGGCGATACGCAGTATTTT. Residues: CASSVGGRGDTQYF.